Listed below are T cell receptor beta chains from one sample, sequenced in a study of blood T cell repertoires in COVID-19. Using immunoSEQ multiplex PCR, the repertoire was profiled, and TCRdb retains in-frame clones only, with some absent. Of roughly 150,000 clones in the sample, approximately 81% were seen once. Specimen: PBMCs or T cells enriched from blood (not recorded which). Receptor source: a woman aged 45-60 years who had recovered from COVID-19. Both conserved end residues are part of each CDR3. A D gene is named only where the DNA matches it firmly. Part of the rows lack a size; the others show once, few, many or a class for expanded clones.

V: TRBV6-5; J: TRBJ1-2; D: TRBD1; size: .; DNA: TGTGCCAGCTTCCCCACCAGGACAGGGGGCCATGGCTACACCTTC; CDR3: CASFPTRTGGHGYTF
V: TRBV5-1; J: TRBJ2-2; D: TRBD1; size: .; DNA: TGCGCCAGCAGCTTGGACCCACAGGGGGCGCCCCCCGGGGAGCTGTTTTTT; CDR3: CASSLDPQGAPPGELFF
V: TRBV10-3; J: TRBJ2-7; D: .; size: .; DNA: TGTGCCATCAGTGCGCAGGGGTCCTACGAGCAGTACTTC; CDR3: CAISAQGSYEQYF
V: TRBV2; J: TRBJ1-6; D: TRBD1; size: once; DNA: TGTGCCAGCCTTTCCGAGACAGGGATTAATTCACCCCTCCACTTT; CDR3: CASLSETGINSPLHF
V: TRBV4-3; J: TRBJ2-7; D: TRBD1; size: .; DNA: TGCGCCAGCAGCCAAATGGGGACAGTCCCGACCTACGAGCAGTACTTC; CDR3: CASSQMGTVPTYEQYF
V: TRBV11-2; J: TRBJ2-1; D: .; size: .; DNA: TGTGCCAGCAGCCCCCAGGCGAGCTCCTACAATGAGCAGTTCTTC; CDR3: CASSPQASSYNEQFF
V: TRBV4-3; J: TRBJ1-4; D: .; size: .; DNA: TGCGCCAGCAGCCGGGACAAGGGGGCTAATGAAAAACTGTTTTTT; CDR3: CASSRDKGANEKLFF
V: TRBV19; J: TRBJ2-1; D: TRBD1; size: .; DNA: TGTGCCAGTAGTACGACAGGGGGCCTCTACAATGAGCAGTTCTTC; CDR3: CASSTTGGLYNEQFF
V: TRBV4-3; J: TRBJ2-1; D: TRBD2; size: .; DNA: TGCGCCAGCAGCAAACGACTAGCGGGACTGTACAATGAGCAGTTCTTC; CDR3: CASSKRLAGLYNEQFF
V: TRBV2; J: TRBJ1-1; D: .; size: .; DNA: TGTGCCAGCAACGAAGGGCAGGGAGCTTTCTTT; CDR3: CASNEGQGAFF
V: TRBV29-1; J: TRBJ2-3; D: .; size: .; DNA: TGCAGCGCCCAACAGGGAAATACGCAGTATTTT; CDR3: CSAQQGNTQYF
V: TRBV29-1; J: TRBJ1-2; D: .; size: few; DNA: TGCAGCGTTGAAGAGTGGCAAGGCCTTCCCGCAGGCTTC; CDR3: CSVEEWQGLPAGF
V: TRBV7-2; J: TRBJ1-2; D: .; size: .; DNA: TGTGCCAGCAGCTTAGCGTCAGGGGATCGGGGCTACACCTTC; CDR3: CASSLASGDRGYTF
V: TRBV24-1; J: TRBJ1-5; D: .; size: .; DNA: TGTGCCACCAGTGATGGCCGAAATAGCAATCAGCCCCAGCATTTT; CDR3: CATSDGRNSNQPQHF
V: TRBV5-1; J: TRBJ2-2; D: .; size: .; DNA: TGCGCCAGCAGCTTGGGGGCAGGGAACACCGGGGAGCTGTTTTTT; CDR3: CASSLGAGNTGELFF
V: TRBV28; J: TRBJ2-7; D: .; size: .; DNA: TGTTCCTCAGGGGGGTACGAGCAGTACTTC; CDR3: CSSGGYEQYF
V: TRBV5-1; J: TRBJ1-1; D: .; size: .; DNA: TGCGCCAGCAATGAGGGTCCGAACACTGAAGCTTTCTTT; CDR3: CASNEGPNTEAFF
V: TRBV12-3/TRBV12-4; J: TRBJ2-1; D: .; size: .; DNA: TGTGCCAGCAGTTCTAGCGAATACAATGAGCAGTTCTTC; CDR3: CASSSSEYNEQFF
V: TRBV2; J: TRBJ2-5; D: .; size: .; DNA: TGTGCCAGCACGACAGGCTTCCAAGAGACCCAGTACTTC; CDR3: CASTTGFQETQYF
V: TRBV7-9; J: TRBJ1-1; D: TRBD1; size: .; DNA: TGTGCCAGCAGCCAAAGGACAGGGGTAATTCACACTGAAGCTTTCTTT; CDR3: CASSQRTGVIHTEAFF
V: TRBV4-1; J: TRBJ2-3; D: TRBD2; size: .; DNA: TGCGCCAGCAGCCAAGATCGGGGACTAGCGGGGGAGAGCACAGATACGCAGTATTTT; CDR3: CASSQDRGLAGESTDTQYF
V: TRBV5-1; J: TRBJ2-3; D: .; size: .; DNA: TGCGCCAGCAGCTCAACCAGCGGTGATACGCAGTATTTT; CDR3: CASSSTSGDTQYF
V: TRBV5-3; J: TRBJ2-1; D: .; size: .; DNA: TGTGCCAGAAGCTTGGTTGGTGCCCCGAGCTCCTACAATGAGCAGTTCTTC; CDR3: CARSLVGAPSSYNEQFF
V: TRBV28; J: TRBJ1-1; D: .; size: .; DNA: TGTGCCAGCAGTTTCAGGAACACTGAAGCTTTCTTT; CDR3: CASSFRNTEAFF
V: TRBV9; J: TRBJ1-6; D: .; size: .; DNA: TGTGCCAGCAGCGTAGCTCCCAGGCAGAATTCACCCCTCCACTTT; CDR3: CASSVAPRQNSPLHF
V: TRBV13; J: TRBJ2-5; D: TRBD1; size: .; DNA: TGTGCCAGCAGCTCGTACCGGGACAGGGGACAGAGAGAGACCCAGTACTTC; CDR3: CASSSYRDRGQRETQYF
V: TRBV11-3; J: TRBJ2-7; D: TRBD1; size: .; DNA: TGTGCCAGCAGCACCTACACAGGGGGCGGAACCTACGAGCAGTACTTC; CDR3: CASSTYTGGGTYEQYF
V: TRBV9; J: TRBJ2-1; D: .; size: once; DNA: TGTGCCAGCAGCAGGACTTATTACAATGAGCAGTTCTTC; CDR3: CASSRTYYNEQFF
V: TRBV4-2; J: TRBJ1-5; D: .; size: .; DNA: TGTGCCAGCAGCCAAGAGGTACTCAGCAATCAGCCCCAGCATTTT; CDR3: CASSQEVLSNQPQHF
V: TRBV3-1/TRBV3-2; J: TRBJ2-5; D: .; size: .; DNA: TGTGCCAGCAGCCAAGGGAGGAGTAGGCAAGAGACCCAGTACTTC; CDR3: CASSQGRSRQETQYF
V: TRBV5-6; J: TRBJ2-1; D: TRBD2; size: .; DNA: TGTGCCAGCAGCGTGCTAGCGGGAGGGTACAATGAGCAGTTCTTC; CDR3: CASSVLAGGYNEQFF
V: TRBV27; J: TRBJ2-7; D: .; size: .; DNA: TGTGCCAGCAGTCTCTCCCGGGGTAGCTACGAGCAGTACTTC; CDR3: CASSLSRGSYEQYF
V: TRBV2; J: TRBJ2-6; D: .; size: .; DNA: TGTGCCAGCAGTGTGGCAACCAGCTCTGGGGCCAACGTCCTGACTTTC; CDR3: CASSVATSSGANVLTF
V: TRBV5-1; J: TRBJ2-2; D: .; size: .; DNA: TGCGCCAGCAGCTTGGCCAGGGCGAACACCGGGGAGCTGTTTTTT; CDR3: CASSLARANTGELFF
V: TRBV5-8; J: TRBJ2-2; D: .; size: .; DNA: TGTGCCAGCAGCTTTGGGGGGATCTCTACCGGGAAGCTGTTTTTT; CDR3: CASSFGGISTGKLFF
V: TRBV5-1; J: TRBJ1-5; D: TRBD1; size: few; DNA: TGCGCCAGCAGCTTTACCCCGGGCAGGGACAGTCAGCCCCAGCATTTT; CDR3: CASSFTPGRDSQPQHF